This entry concerns a single T cell receptor (beta chain). Its antigen remains unknown. Unmatched junction bases numbered 6, after V lost 6 bases and J lost 7 bases. CDR3 length: 14 residues. Germline V gene lookup returns CDR1 MDHEN and CDR2 SYDVKM. This specimen comes from a study of cytomegalovirus exposure and HLA in healthy donors. Notes on the study in general: Previous analysis showed most TCR beta V segments were productive about 87% or about 30% of the time.

The PCR used 60 Vbeta and 13 Jbeta primers. In the original workflow: A later analysis counted about 80 million unique TCR beta chains, around 10 million shared. Clones were read by immunoSEQ multiplex PCR, and TCRdb kept only the in-frame ones, dropping some. V and J calls plus clone size are reproduced from that table; the DNA served to infer D and trimming. The table lists approximately 210,000 clones, about 85% of them singletons. This clonotype was obtained from a woman aged 45-65 years in good health and CMV-seronegative. V is TRBV28 and J is TRBJ1-4; 9 bases are shared with TRBD1. The source material was PBMCs. The CDR3 sequence: CASSKQGAGEKLFF. The CDR3 nucleotides read TGTGCCAGCAGCAAACAGGGGGCTGGTGAAAAACTGTTTTTT.